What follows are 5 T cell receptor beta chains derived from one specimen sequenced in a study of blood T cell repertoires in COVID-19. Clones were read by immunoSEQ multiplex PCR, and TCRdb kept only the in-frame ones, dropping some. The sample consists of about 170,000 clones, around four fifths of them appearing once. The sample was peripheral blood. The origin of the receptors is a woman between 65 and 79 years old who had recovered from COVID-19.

CDR3 DNA sequence: TGTGCCATCAGAGCGGGAGGGATGAACACCGGGGAGCTGTTTTTT. Translated: CAIRAGGMNTGELFF. The chain combines TRBV10-3 with TRBJ2-2; 10 nucleotides match TRBD2. Germline CDR1 is ENHRY and CDR2 is SYGVKD. J was trimmed by 1 base and V by 6 bases; bases with no gene match: 2. The CDR3 has 15 residues.

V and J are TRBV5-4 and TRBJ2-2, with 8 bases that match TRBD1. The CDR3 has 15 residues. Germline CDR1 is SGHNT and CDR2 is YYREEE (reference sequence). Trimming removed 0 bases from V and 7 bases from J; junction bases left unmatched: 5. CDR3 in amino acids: CASSLAGTGGGELFF. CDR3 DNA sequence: TGTGCCAGCAGCTTGGCCGGGACAGGCGGCGGGGAGCTGTTTTTT.

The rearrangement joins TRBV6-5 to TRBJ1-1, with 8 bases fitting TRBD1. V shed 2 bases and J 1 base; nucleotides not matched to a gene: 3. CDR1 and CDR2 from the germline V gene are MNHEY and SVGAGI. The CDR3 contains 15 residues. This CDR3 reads CASSYLGQGNTEAFF. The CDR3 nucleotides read TGTGCCAGCAGTTACCTCGGACAGGGGAACACTGAAGCTTTCTTT.

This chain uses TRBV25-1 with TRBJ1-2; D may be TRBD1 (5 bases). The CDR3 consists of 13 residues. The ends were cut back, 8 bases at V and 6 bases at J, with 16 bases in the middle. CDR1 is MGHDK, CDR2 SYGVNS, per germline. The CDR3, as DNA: TGTGCCAGCTCCAGGCGGGGGGGGGATGGCTACACCTTC. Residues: CASSRRGGDGYTF.

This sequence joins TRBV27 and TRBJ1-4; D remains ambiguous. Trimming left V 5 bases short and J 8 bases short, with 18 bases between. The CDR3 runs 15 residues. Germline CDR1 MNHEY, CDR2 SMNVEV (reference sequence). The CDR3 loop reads CASSVFGAGGEKLFF. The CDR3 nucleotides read TGTGCCAGCAGTGTATTTGGCGCCGGCGGGGAAAAACTGTTTTTT.